This entry lists 2 T cell receptor beta chains sequenced from one sample in a study of T-cell memory formation after mild COVID-19. One entry per CDR3 protein, called by TCRdb with MiXCR from the 5' RACE reads. The sample lists 450,000 to 700,000 distinct CDR3 sequences; more than 15% were seen once. The sequencing input was PBMCs or a T cell subset sorted from them (not recorded which). The receptors originated from an adult woman who had mild COVID-19 (a few samples of this study predate the infection). Cell type and time point are not known.

V usage is TRBV6-5 and J usage is TRBJ1-5; D remains unclear. This CDR3 has 13 amino acids. The V gene lost 6 bases and the J gene lost 5 bases, with 11 bases spanning the gap. CDR1 and CDR2 (germline): MNHEY, SVGAGI. The CDR3 region has the DNA TGTGCCAGCAGCCCCAAGATAGATCAGCCCCAGCATTTT. Translated, it gives CASSPKIDQPQHF.

This clonotype was counted ten times or more. This chain joins TRBV2 and TRBJ2-1, with D hard to call. V lost 7 bases and J lost 7, with 20 bases in between. CDR3 size: 15 residues. The germline V gene has CDR1 SNHLY and CDR2 FYNNEI. The DNA for the CDR3 is TGTGCCAGCACCCCGCGTGGTCCAGGTGGAAATGAGCAGTTCTTC. This encodes CASTPRGPGGNEQFF.